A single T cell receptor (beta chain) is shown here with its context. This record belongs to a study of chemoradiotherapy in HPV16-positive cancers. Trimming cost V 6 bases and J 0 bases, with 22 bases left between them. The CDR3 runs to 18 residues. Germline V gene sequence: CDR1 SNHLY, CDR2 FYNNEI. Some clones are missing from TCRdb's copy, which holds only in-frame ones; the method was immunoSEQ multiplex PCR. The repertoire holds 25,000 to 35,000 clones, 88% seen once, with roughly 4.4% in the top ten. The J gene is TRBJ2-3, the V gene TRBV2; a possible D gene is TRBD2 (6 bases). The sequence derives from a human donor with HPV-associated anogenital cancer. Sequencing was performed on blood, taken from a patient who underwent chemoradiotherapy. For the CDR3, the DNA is TGTGCCAGCAGGGGACGACTAGGGCGGCAGACTAGCACAGATACGCAGTATTTT. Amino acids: CASRGRLGRQTSTDTQYF.